The T cell receptor (beta chain) described here comes from a study of T cell clusters in autoimmune cytopenias. Study findings and constraints: Comparing secondary cytopenia with chronic lymphocytic leukemia showed no cluster-lack signature, apparently masked by lymphoma repertoire. Exclusive TRB clusters were almost three-fold more numerous in healthy donors than in active autoimmune hepatitis. Functional roles of the in silico T cell clusters still await experimental validation. Physiological T cell clusters of healthy donors were apparently absent in primary autoimmune cytopenia patients.

Some 39,000 genome equivalents of blood DNA were amplified for TRB. This clonotype is deemed medium-sized (0.01 to 0.1%) by its frequency. Its antigen is still unknown. Germline values: CDR1 SGHTA, CDR2 FQGNSA. The CDR3 totals 15 residues. TRB was amplified by touch-down multiplex PCR, primer pools A and B combined. From its re-call of the multiplex PCR reads, TCRdb lists each CDR3 protein once, without DNA. The sample table sets out thousands of distinct CDR3 sequences. Sequencing input: peripheral blood. This TCR was sampled from a human donor with an autoimmune cytopenia or autoimmune hepatitis (not recorded which). The chain is built from TRBV7-2 and TRBJ1-6; there is no DNA to check the TCRdb D call of TRBD1. The CDR3 reads CASSLEQGIRSPLHF.